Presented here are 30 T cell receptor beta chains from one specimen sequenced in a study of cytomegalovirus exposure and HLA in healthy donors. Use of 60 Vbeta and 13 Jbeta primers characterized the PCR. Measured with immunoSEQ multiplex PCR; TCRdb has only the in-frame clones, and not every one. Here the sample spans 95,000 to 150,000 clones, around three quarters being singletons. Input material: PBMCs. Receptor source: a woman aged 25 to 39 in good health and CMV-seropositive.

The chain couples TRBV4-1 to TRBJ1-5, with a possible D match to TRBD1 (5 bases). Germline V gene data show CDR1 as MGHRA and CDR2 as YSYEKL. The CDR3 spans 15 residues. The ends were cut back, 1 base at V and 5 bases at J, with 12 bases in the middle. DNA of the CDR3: TGCGCCAGCAGCCAAGGGGAACAGGATTATCAGCCCCAGCATTTT. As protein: CASSQGEQDYQPQHF.

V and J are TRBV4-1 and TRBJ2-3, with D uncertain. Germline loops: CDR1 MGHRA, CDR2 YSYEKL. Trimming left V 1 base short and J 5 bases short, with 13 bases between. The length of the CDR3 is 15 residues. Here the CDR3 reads CASSQVLFQQDTQYF. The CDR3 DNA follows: TGCGCCAGCAGCCAAGTCCTTTTTCAACAAGATACGCAGTATTTT.

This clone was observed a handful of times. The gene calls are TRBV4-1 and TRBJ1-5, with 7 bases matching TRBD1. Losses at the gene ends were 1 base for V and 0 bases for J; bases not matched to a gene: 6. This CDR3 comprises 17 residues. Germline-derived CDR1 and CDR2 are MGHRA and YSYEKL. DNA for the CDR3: TGCGCCAGCAGCCAAGTAGCAGGGGGGATTAGCAATCAGCCCCAGCATTTT. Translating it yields CASSQVAGGISNQPQHF.

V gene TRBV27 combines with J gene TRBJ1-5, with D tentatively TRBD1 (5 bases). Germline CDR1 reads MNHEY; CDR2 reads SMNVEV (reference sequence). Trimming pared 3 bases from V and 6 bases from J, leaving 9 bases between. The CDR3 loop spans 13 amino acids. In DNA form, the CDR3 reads TGTGCCAGCAGTTTTGGACATGGTCAGCCCCAGCATTTT. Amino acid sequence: CASSFGHGQPQHF.

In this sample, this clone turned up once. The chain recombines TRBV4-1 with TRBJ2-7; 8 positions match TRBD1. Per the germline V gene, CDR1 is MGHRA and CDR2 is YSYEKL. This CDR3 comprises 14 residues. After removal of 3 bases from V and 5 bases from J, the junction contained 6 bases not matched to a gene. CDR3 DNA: TGCGCCAGCAGCCAGGGTATACAGGGGGACGAGCAGTACTTC. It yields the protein CASSQGIQGDEQYF.

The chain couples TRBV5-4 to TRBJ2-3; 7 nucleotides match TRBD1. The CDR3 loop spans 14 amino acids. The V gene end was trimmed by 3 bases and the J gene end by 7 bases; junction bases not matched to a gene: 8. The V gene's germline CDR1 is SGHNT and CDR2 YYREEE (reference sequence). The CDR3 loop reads CASSSSDRANTQYF. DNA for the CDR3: TGTGCCAGCAGCTCATCCGACAGGGCGAATACGCAGTATTTT.

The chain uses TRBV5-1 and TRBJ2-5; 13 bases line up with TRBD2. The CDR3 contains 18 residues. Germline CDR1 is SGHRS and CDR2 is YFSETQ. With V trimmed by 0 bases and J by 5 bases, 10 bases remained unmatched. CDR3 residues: CASSLVGRKGLAGETQYF. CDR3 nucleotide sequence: TGCGCCAGCAGCTTGGTGGGCAGAAAGGGACTAGCGGGGGAGACCCAGTACTTC.

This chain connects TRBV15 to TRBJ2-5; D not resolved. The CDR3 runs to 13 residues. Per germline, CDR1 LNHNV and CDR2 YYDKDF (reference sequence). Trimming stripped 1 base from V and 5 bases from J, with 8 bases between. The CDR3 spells CATSRVSLETQYF. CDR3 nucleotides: TGTGCCACCAGCAGAGTTAGCCTGGAGACCCAGTACTTC.

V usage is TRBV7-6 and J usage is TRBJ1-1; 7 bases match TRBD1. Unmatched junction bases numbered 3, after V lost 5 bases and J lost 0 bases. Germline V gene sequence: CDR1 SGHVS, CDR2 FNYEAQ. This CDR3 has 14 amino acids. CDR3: CASSRGTVNTEAFF. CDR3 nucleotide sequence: TGTGCCAGCAGCAGGGGGACAGTGAACACTGAAGCTTTCTTT.

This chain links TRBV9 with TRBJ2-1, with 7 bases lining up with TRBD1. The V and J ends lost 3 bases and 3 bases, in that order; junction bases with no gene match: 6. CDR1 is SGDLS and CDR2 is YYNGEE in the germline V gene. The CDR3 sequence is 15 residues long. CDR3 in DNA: TGTGCCAGCAGCGACGGACAGGATCACTACAATGAGCAGTTCTTC. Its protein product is CASSDGQDHYNEQFF.

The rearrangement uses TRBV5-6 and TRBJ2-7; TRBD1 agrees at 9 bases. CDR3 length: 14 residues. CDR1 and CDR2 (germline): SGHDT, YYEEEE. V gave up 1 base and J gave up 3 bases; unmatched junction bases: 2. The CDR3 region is CASSLTGGFYEQYF. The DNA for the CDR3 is TGTGCCAGCAGCTTGACAGGGGGCTTCTACGAGCAGTACTTC. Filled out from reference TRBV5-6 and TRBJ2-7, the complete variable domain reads DAGVTQSPTHLIKTRGQQVTLRCSPKSGHDTVSWYQQALGQGPQFIFQYYEEEERQRGNFPDRFSGHQFPNYSSELNVNALLLGDSALYLCASSLTGGFYEQYFGPGTRLTVT.

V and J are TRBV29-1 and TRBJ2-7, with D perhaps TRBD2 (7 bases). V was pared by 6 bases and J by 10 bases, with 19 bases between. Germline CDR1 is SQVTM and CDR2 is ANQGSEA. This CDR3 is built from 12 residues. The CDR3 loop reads CSVNREGDLQYF. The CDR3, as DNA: TGCAGCGTCAACAGGGAGGGGGACTTACAGTACTTC.

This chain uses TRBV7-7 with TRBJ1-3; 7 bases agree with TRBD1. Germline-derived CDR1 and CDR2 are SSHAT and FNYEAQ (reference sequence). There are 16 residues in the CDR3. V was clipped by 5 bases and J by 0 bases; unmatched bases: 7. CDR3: CASSAGTATSGNTIYF. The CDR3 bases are TGTGCCAGCAGCGCCGGGACAGCGACCTCTGGAAACACCATATATTTT.

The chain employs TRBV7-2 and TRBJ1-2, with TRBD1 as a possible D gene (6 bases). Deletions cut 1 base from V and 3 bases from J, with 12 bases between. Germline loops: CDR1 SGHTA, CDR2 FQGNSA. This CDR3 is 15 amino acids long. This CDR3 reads CASSLELWTDYGYTF. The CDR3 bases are TGTGCCAGCAGCTTAGAGCTCTGGACAGACTATGGCTACACCTTC.

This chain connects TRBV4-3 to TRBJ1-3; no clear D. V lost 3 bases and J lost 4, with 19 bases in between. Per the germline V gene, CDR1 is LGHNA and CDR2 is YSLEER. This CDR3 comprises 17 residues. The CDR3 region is CASSHDLAAGIGNTIYF. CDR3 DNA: TGCGCCAGCAGCCATGACCTTGCTGCCGGGATCGGAAACACCATATATTTT.

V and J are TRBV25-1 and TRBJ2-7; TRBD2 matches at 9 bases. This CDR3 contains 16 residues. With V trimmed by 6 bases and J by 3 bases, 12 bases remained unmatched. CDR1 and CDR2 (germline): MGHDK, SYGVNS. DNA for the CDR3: TGTGCCAGCAGCTCCGGGTCGCGGGGGGGCGTCTACGAGCAGTACTTC. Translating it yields CASSSGSRGGVYEQYF.

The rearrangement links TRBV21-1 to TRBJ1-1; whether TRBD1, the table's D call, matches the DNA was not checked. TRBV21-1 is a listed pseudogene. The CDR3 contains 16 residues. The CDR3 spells CASSKEGRGQGTEAFF. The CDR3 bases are TGTGCCAGCAGCAAAGAGGGCAGGGGGCAAGGTACTGAAGCTTTCTTT.

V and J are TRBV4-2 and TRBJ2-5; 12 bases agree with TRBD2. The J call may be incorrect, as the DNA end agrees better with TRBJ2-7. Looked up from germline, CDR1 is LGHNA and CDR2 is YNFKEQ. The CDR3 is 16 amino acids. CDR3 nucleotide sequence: TGTGCCAGCAGCCAAGAGACTAGCGGGAGCTCCTACGAGCAGTACTTC. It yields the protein CASSQETSGSSYEQYF.

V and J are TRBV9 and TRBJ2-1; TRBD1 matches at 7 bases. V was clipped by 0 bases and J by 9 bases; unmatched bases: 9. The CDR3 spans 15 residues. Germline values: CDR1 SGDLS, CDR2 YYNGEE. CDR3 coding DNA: TGTGCCAGCAGCGTAGTGGGACAGACATACGCTGAGCAGTTCTTC. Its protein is CASSVVGQTYAEQFF.

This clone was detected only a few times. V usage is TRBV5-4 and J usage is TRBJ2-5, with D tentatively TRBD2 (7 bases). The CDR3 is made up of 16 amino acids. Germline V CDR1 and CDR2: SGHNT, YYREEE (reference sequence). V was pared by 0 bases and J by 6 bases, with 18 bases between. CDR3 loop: CASSLGAGGGGQTQYF. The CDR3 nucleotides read TGTGCCAGCAGCTTGGGGGCCGGGGGCGGGGGACAGACCCAGTACTTC. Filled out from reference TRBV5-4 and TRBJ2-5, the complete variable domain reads ETGVTQSPTHLIKTRGQQVTLRCSSQSGHNTVSWYQQALGQGPQFIFQYYREEENGRGNFPPRFSGLQFPNYSSELNVNALELDDSALYLCASSLGAGGGGQTQYFGPGTRLLVL.

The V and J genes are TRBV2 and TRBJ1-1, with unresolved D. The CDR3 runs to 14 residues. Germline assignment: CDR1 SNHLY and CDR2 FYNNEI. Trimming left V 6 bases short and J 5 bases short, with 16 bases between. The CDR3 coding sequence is TGTGCCAGCAGACTACTTACCTCGGGGACTGAAGCTTTCTTT. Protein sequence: CASRLLTSGTEAFF.

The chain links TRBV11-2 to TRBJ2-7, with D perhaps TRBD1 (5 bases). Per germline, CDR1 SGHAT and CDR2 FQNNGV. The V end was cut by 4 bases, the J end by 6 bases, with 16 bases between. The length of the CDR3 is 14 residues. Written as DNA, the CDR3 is TGTGCCAGCAGCTCGACGATCACAGGAATCGAGCAGTACTTC. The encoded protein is CASSSTITGIEQYF.

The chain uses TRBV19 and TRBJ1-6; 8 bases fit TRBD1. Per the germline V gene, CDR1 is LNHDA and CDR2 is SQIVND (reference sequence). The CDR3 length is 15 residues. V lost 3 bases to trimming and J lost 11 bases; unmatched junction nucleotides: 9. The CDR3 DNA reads TGTGCCAGTAGTATCACACAGGGGGGAACGGCACCCCTCCACTTT. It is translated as CASSITQGGTAPLHF.

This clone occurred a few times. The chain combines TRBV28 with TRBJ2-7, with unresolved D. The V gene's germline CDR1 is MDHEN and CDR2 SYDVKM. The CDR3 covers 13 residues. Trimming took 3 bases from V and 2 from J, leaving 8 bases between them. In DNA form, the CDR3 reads TGTGCCAGCAGTTTCGTACATGCCTACGAGCAGTACTTC. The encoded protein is CASSFVHAYEQYF.

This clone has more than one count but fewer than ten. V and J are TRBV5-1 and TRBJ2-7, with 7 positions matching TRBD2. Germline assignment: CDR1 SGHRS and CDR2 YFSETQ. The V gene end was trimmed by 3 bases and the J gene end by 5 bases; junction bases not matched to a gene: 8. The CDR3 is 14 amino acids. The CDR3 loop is CASSWGGGSHEQYF. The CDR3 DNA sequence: TGCGCCAGCAGCTGGGGCGGGGGTTCCCACGAGCAGTACTTC. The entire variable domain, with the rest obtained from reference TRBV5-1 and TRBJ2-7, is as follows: KAGVTQTPRYLIKTRGQQVTLSCSPISGHRSVSWYQQTPGQGLQFLFEYFSETQRNKGNFPGRFSGRQFSNSRSEMNVSTLELGDSALYLCASSWGGGSHEQYFGPGTRLTVT.

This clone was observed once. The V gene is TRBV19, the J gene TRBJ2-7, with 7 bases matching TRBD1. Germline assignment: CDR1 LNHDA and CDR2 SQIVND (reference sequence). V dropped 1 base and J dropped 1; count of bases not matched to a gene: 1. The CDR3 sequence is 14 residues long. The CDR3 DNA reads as TGTGCCAGTAGTATAGCCAGGGGGTCCTACGAGCAGTACTTC. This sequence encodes CASSIARGSYEQYF.

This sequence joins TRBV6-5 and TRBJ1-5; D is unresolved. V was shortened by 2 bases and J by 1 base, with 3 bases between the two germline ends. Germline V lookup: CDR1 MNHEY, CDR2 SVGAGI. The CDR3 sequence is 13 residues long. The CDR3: CASSYGSNQPQHF. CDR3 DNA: TGTGCCAGCAGTTACGGCAGCAATCAGCCCCAGCATTTT.

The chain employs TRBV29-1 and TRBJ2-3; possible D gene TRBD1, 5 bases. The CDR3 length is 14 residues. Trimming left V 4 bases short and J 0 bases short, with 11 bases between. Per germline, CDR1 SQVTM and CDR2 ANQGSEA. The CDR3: CSVVTVSSTDTQYF. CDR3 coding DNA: TGCAGCGTTGTGACAGTTTCTAGCACAGATACGCAGTATTTT.

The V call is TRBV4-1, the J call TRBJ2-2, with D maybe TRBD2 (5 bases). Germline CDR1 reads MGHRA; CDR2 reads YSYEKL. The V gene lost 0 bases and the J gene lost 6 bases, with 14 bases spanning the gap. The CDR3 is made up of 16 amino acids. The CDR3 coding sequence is TGCGCCAGCAGCCAAGAGCGGGCCCGAACCGCCGGGGAGCTGTTTTTT. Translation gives CASSQERARTAGELFF.

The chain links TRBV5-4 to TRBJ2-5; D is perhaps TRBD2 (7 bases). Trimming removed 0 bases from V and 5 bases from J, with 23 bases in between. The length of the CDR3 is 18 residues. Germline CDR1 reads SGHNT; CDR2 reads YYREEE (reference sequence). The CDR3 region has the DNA TGTGCCAGCAGCTTGGTAGGCCGTTCGGGGGGCTGGGTTGAGACCCAGTACTTC. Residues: CASSLVGRSGGWVETQYF.